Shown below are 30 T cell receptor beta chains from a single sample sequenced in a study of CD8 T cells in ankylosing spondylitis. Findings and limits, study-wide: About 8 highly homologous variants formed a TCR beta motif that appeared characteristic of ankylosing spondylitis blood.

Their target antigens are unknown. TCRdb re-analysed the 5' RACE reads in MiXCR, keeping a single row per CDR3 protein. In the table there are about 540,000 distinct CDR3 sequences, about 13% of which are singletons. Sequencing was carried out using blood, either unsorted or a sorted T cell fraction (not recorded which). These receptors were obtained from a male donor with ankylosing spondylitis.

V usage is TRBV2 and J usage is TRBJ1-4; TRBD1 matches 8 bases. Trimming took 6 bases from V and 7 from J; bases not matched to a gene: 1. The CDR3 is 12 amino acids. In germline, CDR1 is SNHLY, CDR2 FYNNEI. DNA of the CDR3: TGTGCCAGCAGGGACAGGGTTGAAAAACTGTTTTTT. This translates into CASRDRVEKLFF.

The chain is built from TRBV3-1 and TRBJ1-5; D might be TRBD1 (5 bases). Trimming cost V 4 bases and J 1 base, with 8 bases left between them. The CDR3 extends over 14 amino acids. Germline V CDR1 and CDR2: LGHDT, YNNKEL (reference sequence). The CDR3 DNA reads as TGTGCCAGCAGCCGGGACGGAAGCAATCAGCCCCAGCATTTT. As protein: CASSRDGSNQPQHF.

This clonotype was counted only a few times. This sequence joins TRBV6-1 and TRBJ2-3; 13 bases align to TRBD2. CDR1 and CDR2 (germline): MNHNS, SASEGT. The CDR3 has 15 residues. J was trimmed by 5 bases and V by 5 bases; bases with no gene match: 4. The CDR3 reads CASSRTSGRLDTQYF. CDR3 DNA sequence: TGTGCCAGCAGTCGGACTAGCGGGAGACTAGATACGCAGTATTTT.

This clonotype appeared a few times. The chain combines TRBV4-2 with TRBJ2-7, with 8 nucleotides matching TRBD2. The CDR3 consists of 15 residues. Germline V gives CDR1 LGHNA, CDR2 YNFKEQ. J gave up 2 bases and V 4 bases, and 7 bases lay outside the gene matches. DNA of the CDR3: TGTGCCAGCAGCCCCCTTTACGGGAGGGCCTACGAGCAGTACTTC. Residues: CASSPLYGRAYEQYF.

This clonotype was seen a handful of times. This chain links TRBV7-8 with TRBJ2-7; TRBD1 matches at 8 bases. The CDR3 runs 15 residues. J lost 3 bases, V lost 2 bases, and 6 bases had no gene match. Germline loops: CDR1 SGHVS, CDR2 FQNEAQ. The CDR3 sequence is CASSLNQGARYEQYF. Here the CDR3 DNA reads TGTGCCAGCAGCTTAAATCAGGGGGCCCGCTACGAGCAGTACTTC.

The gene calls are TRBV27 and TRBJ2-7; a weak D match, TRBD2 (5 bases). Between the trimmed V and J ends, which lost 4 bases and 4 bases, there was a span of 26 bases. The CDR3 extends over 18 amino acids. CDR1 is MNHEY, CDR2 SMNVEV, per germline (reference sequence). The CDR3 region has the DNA TGTGCCAGCAGTTCAAACGACTACGTCGCCCTCCTGGGGTACGAGCAGTACTTC. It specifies CASSSNDYVALLGYEQYF.

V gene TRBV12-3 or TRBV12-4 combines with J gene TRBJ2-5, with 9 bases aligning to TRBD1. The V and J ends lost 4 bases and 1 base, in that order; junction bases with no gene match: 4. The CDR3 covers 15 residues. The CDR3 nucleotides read TGTGCCAGCAGTTGGGGGGACAGGGTCCAAGAGACCCAGTACTTC. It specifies CASSWGDRVQETQYF.

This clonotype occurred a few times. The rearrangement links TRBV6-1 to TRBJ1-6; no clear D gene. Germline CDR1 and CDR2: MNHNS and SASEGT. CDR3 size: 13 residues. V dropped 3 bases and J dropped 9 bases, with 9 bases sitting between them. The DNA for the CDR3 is TGTGCCAGCAGTGAGGGAGGGTTTTCACCCCTCCACTTT. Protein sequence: CASSEGGFSPLHF.

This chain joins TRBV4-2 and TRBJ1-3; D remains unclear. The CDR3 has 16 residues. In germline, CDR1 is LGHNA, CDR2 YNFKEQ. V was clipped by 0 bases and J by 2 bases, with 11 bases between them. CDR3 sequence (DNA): TGTGCCAGCAGCCAAGATCGTGGACCCCCTGGAAACACCATATATTTT. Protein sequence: CASSQDRGPPGNTIYF.

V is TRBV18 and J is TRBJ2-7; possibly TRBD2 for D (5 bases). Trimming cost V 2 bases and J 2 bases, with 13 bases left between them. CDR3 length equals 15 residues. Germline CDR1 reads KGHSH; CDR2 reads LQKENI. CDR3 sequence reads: CASSPGERVAYEQYF. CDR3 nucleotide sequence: TGTGCCAGCTCACCAGGTGAGAGGGTGGCCTACGAGCAGTACTTC. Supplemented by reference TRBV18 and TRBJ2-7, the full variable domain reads NAGVMQNPRHLVRRRGQEARLRCSPMKGHSHVYWYRQLPEEGLKFMVYLQKENIIDESGMPKERFSAEFPKEGPSILRIQQVVRGDSAAYFCASSPGERVAYEQYFGPGTRLTVT.

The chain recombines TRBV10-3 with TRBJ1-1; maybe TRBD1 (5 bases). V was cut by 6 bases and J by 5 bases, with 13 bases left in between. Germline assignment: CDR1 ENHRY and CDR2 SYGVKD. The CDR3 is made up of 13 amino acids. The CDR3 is CAISQGVLTEAFF. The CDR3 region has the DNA TGTGCCATCAGCCAGGGTGTCCTGACTGAAGCTTTCTTT.

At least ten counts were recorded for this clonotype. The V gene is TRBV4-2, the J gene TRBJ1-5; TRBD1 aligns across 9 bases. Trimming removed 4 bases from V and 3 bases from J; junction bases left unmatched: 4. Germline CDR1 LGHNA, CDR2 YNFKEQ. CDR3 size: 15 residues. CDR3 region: CASSLRDRDNQPQHF. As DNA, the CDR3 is TGTGCCAGCAGCCTCCGGGACAGGGACAATCAGCCCCAGCATTTT.

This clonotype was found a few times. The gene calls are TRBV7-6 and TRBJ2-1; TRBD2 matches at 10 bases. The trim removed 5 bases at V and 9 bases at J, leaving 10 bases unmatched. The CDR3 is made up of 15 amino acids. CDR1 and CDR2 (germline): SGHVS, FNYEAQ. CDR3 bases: TGTGCCAGCAGCCTCGGCGGGACTAGCGAAATTGAGCAGTTCTTC. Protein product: CASSLGGTSEIEQFF.

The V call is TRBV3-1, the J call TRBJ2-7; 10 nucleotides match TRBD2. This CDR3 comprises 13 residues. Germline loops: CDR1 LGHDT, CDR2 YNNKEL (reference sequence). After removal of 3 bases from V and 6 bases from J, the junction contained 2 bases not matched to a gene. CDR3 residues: CASSHLAGAEQYV. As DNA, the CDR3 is TGTGCCAGCAGCCATCTAGCGGGAGCCGAGCAGTACGTC.

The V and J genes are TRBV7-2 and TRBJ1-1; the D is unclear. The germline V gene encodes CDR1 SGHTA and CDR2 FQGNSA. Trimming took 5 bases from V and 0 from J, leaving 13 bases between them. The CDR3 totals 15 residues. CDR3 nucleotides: TGTGCCAGCAGCACACGGACGGAATTGAACACTGAAGCTTTCTTT. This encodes CASSTRTELNTEAFF.

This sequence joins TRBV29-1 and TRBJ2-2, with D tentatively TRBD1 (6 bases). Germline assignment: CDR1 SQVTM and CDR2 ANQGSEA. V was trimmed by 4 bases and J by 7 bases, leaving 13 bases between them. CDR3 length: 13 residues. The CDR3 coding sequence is TGCAGCGTTGTACCCGTGACAGGCGGGGAGCTGTTTTTT. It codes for CSVVPVTGGELFF.

DNA of the CDR3: TGTGCCAGCAGGGCCACAGGGGGGGGGAAAAATTCACCCCTCCACTTT. Translating it yields CASRATGGGKNSPLHF. This chain joins TRBV12-3 or TRBV12-4 and TRBJ1-6; TRBD1 matches at 8 bases. Trimming cost V 6 bases and J 7 bases; bases outside gene matches: 11. This CDR3 contains 16 residues.

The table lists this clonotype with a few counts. CDR3 in DNA: TGCGCCAGCAGTGACTTAGACACCGATGAAGCTTTCTTT. Translated: CASSDLDTDEAFF. The chain couples TRBV10-1 to TRBJ1-1; D not certain. Germline assignment: CDR1 WNHNN and CDR2 SYGVQD (reference sequence). V lost 3 bases to trimming and J lost 7 bases, with 12 bases between them. The CDR3 covers 13 residues.

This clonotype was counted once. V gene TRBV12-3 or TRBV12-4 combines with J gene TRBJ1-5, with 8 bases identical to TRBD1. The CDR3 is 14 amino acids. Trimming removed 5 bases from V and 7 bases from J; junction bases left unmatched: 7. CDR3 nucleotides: TGTGCCAGCAGTGTCGACAGGGGAAGGCAGCCCCAGCATTTT. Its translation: CASSVDRGRQPQHF.

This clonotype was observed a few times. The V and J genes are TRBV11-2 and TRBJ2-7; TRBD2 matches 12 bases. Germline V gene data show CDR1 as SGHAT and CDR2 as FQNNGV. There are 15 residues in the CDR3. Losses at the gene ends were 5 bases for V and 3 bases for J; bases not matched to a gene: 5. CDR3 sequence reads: CASSTTSGRDYEQYF. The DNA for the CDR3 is TGTGCCAGCAGCACGACTAGCGGGAGAGACTACGAGCAGTACTTC.

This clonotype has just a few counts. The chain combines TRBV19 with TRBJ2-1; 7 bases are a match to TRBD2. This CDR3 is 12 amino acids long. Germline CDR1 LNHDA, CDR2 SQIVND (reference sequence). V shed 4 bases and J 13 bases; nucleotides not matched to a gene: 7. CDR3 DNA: TGTGCCAGTAGTAGGCGGGAGCAATTACAGTTCTTC. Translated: CASSRREQLQFF.

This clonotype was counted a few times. In nucleotides, the CDR3 is TGTGCCACCAGCAGAGGGTTTGGGGGATACGAGCAGTACGTC. Its translation is CATSRGFGGYEQYV. This rearrangement joins TRBV15 to TRBJ2-7, with D tentatively TRBD1 or TRBD2 (5 bases each). V shed 1 base and J shed 4 bases, with 11 bases lying between them. The CDR3 totals 14 residues. Per the germline V gene, CDR1 is LNHNV and CDR2 is YYDKDF (reference sequence).

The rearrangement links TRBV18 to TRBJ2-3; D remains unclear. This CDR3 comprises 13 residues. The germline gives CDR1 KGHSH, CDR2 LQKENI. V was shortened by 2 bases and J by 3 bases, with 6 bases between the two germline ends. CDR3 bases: TGTGCCAGCTCACCATTGTTGACAGATACGCAGTATTTT. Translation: CASSPLLTDTQYF.

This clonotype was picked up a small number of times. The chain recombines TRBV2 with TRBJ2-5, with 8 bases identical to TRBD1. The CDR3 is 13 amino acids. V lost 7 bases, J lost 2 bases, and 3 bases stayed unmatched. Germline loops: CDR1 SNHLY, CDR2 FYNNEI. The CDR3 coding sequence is TGTGCCAGCAAGCGACAGGGGCAAGAGACCCAGTACTTC. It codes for CASKRQGQETQYF. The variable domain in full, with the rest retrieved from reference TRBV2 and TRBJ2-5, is EPEVTQTPSHQVTQMGQEVILRCVPISNHLYFYWYRQILGQKVEFLVSFYNNEISEKSEIFDDQFSVERPDGSNFTLKIRSTKLEDSAMYFCASKRQGQETQYFGPGTRLLVL.

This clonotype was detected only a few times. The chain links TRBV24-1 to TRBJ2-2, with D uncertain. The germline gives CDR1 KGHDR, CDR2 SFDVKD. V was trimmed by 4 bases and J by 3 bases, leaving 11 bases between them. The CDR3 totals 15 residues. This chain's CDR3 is CATSDSLFDTGELFF. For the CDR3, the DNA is TGTGCCACCAGTGACTCGCTGTTCGACACCGGGGAGCTGTTTTTT.

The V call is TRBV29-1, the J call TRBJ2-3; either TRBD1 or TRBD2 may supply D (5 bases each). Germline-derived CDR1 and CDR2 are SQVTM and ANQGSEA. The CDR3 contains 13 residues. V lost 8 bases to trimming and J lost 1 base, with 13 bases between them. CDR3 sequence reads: CSTDLGGTDTQYF. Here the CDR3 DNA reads TGCAGCACCGACCTGGGGGGCACAGATACGCAGTATTTT.

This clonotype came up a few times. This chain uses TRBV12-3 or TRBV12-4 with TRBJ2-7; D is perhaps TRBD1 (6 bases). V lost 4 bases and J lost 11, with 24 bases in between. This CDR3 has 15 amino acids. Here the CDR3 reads CASSYGRNSQGRKYF. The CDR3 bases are TGTGCCAGCAGTTACGGACGGAATTCTCAGGGGCGTAAGTACTTC.

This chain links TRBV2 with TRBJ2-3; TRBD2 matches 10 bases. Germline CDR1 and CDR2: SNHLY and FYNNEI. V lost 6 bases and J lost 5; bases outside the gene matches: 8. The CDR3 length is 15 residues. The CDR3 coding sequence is TGTGCCAGCAGGGGGAGGCTAGCGGGAGAAGATACGCAGTATTTT. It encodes CASRGRLAGEDTQYF.

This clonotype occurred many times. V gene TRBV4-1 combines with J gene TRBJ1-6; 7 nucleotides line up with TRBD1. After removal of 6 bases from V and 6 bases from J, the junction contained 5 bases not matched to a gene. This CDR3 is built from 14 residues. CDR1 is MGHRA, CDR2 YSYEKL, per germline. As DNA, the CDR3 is TGCGCCAGCAGTCCCGACAGGGTTAATTCACCCCTCCACTTT. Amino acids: CASSPDRVNSPLHF.

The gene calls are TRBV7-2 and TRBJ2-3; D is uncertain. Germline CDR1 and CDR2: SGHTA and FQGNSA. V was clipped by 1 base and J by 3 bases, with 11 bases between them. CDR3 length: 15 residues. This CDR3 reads CASSLGPAVTDTQYF. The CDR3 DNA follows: TGTGCCAGCAGCTTAGGGCCAGCAGTAACAGATACGCAGTATTTT.